These 2 T cell receptor beta chains were all obtained from the same sample, sequenced in a study of CD8 T cells in ankylosing spondylitis. General study findings and limits: In ankylosing spondylitis blood, a motif of several highly homologous TCR beta variants appeared characteristic.

These receptors have no known antigen. TCRdb re-analysed the 5' RACE reads in MiXCR, keeping a single row per CDR3 protein. The repertoire holds 390,000 or so distinct CDR3 sequences, with about a fifth as singletons. The sample comprised blood, either unsorted or a sorted T cell fraction (not recorded which). These receptors came from a male donor with ankylosing spondylitis.

The CDR3 spells CASNPLGGARGEQFF. For the CDR3, the DNA is TGTGCCAGCAACCCCTTGGGGGGGGCCCGGGGTGAGCAGTTCTTC. The gene calls are TRBV5-5 and TRBJ2-1, with D possibly TRBD2 on 7 matching bases. The V end was cut by 6 bases, the J end by 9 bases, with 22 bases between. The CDR3 sequence is 15 residues long. Looked up from germline, CDR1 is SGHKS and CDR2 is YYEKEE (reference sequence).

This chain links TRBV6-1 with TRBJ1-5; 9 positions match TRBD1. Germline V lookup: CDR1 MNHNS, CDR2 SASEGT. The V gene end was trimmed by 4 bases and the J gene end by 5 bases; junction bases not matched to a gene: 3. CDR3 length equals 14 residues. CDR3 protein: CASSVQGAYQPQHF. In DNA, the CDR3 is TGTGCCAGCAGTGTACAGGGGGCCTATCAGCCCCAGCATTTT.